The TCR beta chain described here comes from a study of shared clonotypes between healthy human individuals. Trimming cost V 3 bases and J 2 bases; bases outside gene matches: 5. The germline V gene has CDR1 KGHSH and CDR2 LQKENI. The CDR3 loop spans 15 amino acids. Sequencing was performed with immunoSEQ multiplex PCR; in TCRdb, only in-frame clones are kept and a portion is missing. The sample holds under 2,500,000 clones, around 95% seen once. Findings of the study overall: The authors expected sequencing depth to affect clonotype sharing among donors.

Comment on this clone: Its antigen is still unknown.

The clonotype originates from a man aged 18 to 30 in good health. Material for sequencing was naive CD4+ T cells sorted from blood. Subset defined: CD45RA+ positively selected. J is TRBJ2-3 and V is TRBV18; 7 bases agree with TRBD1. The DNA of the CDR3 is TGTGCCAGCTCACCCGGGGACAGATTCACAGATACGCAGTATTTT. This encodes CASSPGDRFTDTQYF. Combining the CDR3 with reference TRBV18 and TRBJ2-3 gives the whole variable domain NAGVMQNPRHLVRRRGQEARLRCSPMKGHSHVYWYRQLPEEGLKFMVYLQKENIIDESGMPKERFSAEFPKEGPSILRIQQVVRGDSAAYFCASSPGDRFTDTQYFGPGTRLTVL.